This passage covers 18 T cell receptor beta chains from one sample sequenced in a study of control samples from healthy donors and cancer patients. Here immunoSEQ multiplex PCR was the method, and the copy in TCRdb shows in-frame clones only, minus some. This table has around 55,000 clones, around 90% appearing once. The specimen was PBMCs. Receptor source: a middle-aged man with colorectal cancer.

This clone was picked up a small number of times. The V gene is TRBV4-1, the J gene TRBJ2-7; maybe TRBD1 (5 bases). Germline V gene data show CDR1 as MGHRA and CDR2 as YSYEKL. The CDR3 runs to 14 residues. The V gene lost 1 base and the J gene lost 2 bases, with 9 bases spanning the gap. The CDR3: CASSQALGAYEQYF. The CDR3 nucleotides read TGCGCCAGCAGCCAAGCTTTAGGGGCCTACGAGCAGTACTTC.

This clone was detected a few times. The chain recombines TRBV6-6 with TRBJ1-4; D is perhaps TRBD1 (6 bases). V dropped 2 bases and J dropped 6 bases, with 10 bases sitting between them. CDR1 and CDR2 (germline): MNHNY, SVGAGI (reference sequence). This CDR3 has 14 amino acids. The CDR3 reads CASSYGAGDEKLFF. The CDR3 nucleotides read TGTGCCAGCAGTTACGGGGCAGGGGATGAAAAACTGTTTTTT.

Here the CDR3 DNA reads TGTGCCAGCAGCTTAGGTGGGACAGGGTATGGCTACACCTTC. This sequence encodes CASSLGGTGYGYTF. The chain has TRBV11-2 and TRBJ1-2, with 9 bases aligning to TRBD1. The germline V gene encodes CDR1 SGHAT and CDR2 FQNNGV. Unmatched junction bases numbered 2, after V lost 1 base and J lost 5 bases. This CDR3 has 14 residues.

The chain is built from TRBV6-2 or TRBV6-3 and TRBJ1-6; weak D call: TRBD1 (6 bases). There are 13 residues in the CDR3. Germline loops: CDR1 MNHEY, CDR2 SVGEGT. Trimming removed 2 bases from V and 10 bases from J, with 9 bases in between. CDR3 region: CASSYRGGSPLHF. The CDR3 DNA follows: TGTGCCAGCAGTTACCGAGGGGGGTCACCCCTCCACTTT.

V and J are TRBV18 and TRBJ2-3, with TRBD2 matching 11 bases. Germline lookup yields CDR1 KGHSH and CDR2 LQKENI. The CDR3 totals 15 residues. The V segment lost 6 bases and the J segment 3 bases; nucleotides outside the gene matches: 5. The DNA for the CDR3 is TGTGCCAGCTCGCCTACTAGCGGGAGTACAGATACGCAGTATTTT. As protein: CASSPTSGSTDTQYF.

The rearrangement joins TRBV5-1 to TRBJ1-1; TRBD1 aligns across 7 bases. Germline V lookup: CDR1 SGHRS, CDR2 YFSETQ. The CDR3 consists of 16 residues. The V gene end was trimmed by 3 bases and the J gene end by 3 bases; junction bases not matched to a gene: 11. This CDR3 is CASSWNRGVVDTEAFF. The CDR3 coding sequence is TGCGCCAGCAGCTGGAACAGGGGAGTGGTGGACACTGAAGCTTTCTTT.

The V call is TRBV12-3 or TRBV12-4, the J call TRBJ1-1; possible D gene TRBD1, 6 bases. Trimming left V 6 bases short and J 4 bases short, with 12 bases between. The CDR3 runs to 13 residues. The CDR3 loop reads CASSPRGITEAFF. DNA for the CDR3: TGTGCCAGCAGCCCCAGGGGAATCACTGAAGCTTTCTTT.

The chain uses TRBV7-2 and TRBJ2-7; D is unresolved. V was clipped by 1 base and J by 0 bases, with 7 bases between them. The CDR3 runs to 14 residues. Germline values: CDR1 SGHTA, CDR2 FQGNSA. Written as DNA, the CDR3 is TGTGCCAGCAGCTTAGGTCGGAGCTCCTACGAGCAGTACTTC. Translating gives CASSLGRSSYEQYF.

The CDR3 reads CASRLGQGDGYTF. In DNA form, the CDR3 reads TGTGCCAGCAGACTGGGACAGGGAGATGGCTACACCTTC. This rearrangement joins TRBV6-4 to TRBJ1-2; 9 positions match TRBD1. The V segment lost 6 bases and the J segment 6 bases; nucleotides outside the gene matches: 5. The CDR3 totals 13 residues. Germline assignment: CDR1 MRHNA and CDR2 SNTAGT.

The V gene is TRBV11-3, the J gene TRBJ2-7, with D uncertain. This CDR3 has 17 residues. Trimming cost V 0 bases and J 1 base, with 16 bases left between them. Germline V CDR1 and CDR2: SGHNT, YENEEA. CDR3 sequence: CASSLEMLDGKSYEQYF. As DNA, the CDR3 is TGTGCCAGCAGCTTAGAGATGTTGGACGGTAAGTCCTACGAGCAGTACTTC.

V gene TRBV7-9 combines with J gene TRBJ1-2; D is uncertain. The V and J ends lost 0 bases and 6 bases respectively, with 2 bases between them. The CDR3 loop spans 11 amino acids. The germline V gene has CDR1 SEHNR and CDR2 FQNEAQ (reference sequence). CDR3 bases: TGTGCCAGCAGCTTAGCGCATGGCTACACCTTC. It encodes CASSLAHGYTF. Together with reference TRBV7-9 and TRBJ1-2, the CDR3 gives the full variable domain: DTGVSQNPRHKITKRGQNVTFRCDPISEHNRLYWYRQTLGQGPEFLTYFQNEAQLEKSRLLSDRFSAERPKGSFSTLEIQRTEQGDSAMYLCASSLAHGYTFGSGTRLTVV.

The genes are TRBV2 and TRBJ1-2; TRBD1 might be the D (5 bases). V was trimmed by 6 bases and J by 2 bases, leaving 16 bases between them. The CDR3 sequence is 15 residues long. Germline assignment: CDR1 SNHLY and CDR2 FYNNEI. The CDR3: CASSLDLQANYGYTF. In nucleotides, the CDR3 is TGTGCCAGCAGCCTCGATCTACAGGCAAACTATGGCTACACCTTC.

The chain couples TRBV5-1 to TRBJ1-1; D is perhaps TRBD1 (5 bases). V was clipped by 0 bases and J by 3 bases, with 9 bases between them. Germline-derived CDR1 and CDR2 are SGHRS and YFSETQ. The CDR3 extends over 14 amino acids. This chain's CDR3 is CASSLAGGYTEAFF. The CDR3 region has the DNA TGCGCCAGCAGCTTGGCTGGGGGGTACACTGAAGCTTTCTTT.

The rearrangement joins TRBV2 to TRBJ1-1; 8 bases align to TRBD1. V was pared by 6 bases and J by 7 bases, with 7 bases of the junction left unmatched. The CDR3 spans 13 residues. CDR1 SNHLY and CDR2 FYNNEI come from the germline V gene. CDR3 sequence (DNA): TGTGCCAGCAGCCTCCGGGACAGGCTTGAAGCTTTCTTT. Protein: CASSLRDRLEAFF.

The chain joins TRBV9 to TRBJ1-4, with D possibly being TRBD1 (6 bases). The germline CDR1 and CDR2 sequences are SGDLS and YYNGEE. V dropped 4 bases and J dropped 5 bases, with 12 bases sitting between them. This CDR3 is 14 amino acids long. The CDR3 reads CASSPRTDNEKLFF. CDR3 DNA sequence: TGTGCCAGCAGCCCTCGGACAGACAATGAAAAACTGTTTTTT.

The V gene is TRBV2, the J gene TRBJ2-7; D is possibly TRBD2 (6 bases). The germline V gene encodes CDR1 SNHLY and CDR2 FYNNEI. CDR3 length: 13 amino acids. V was cut by 11 bases and J by 6 bases, with 20 bases left in between. The CDR3 loop reads CAGAGQRVAEQYF. CDR3 coding DNA: TGTGCCGGCGCCGGCCAGCGGGTCGCCGAGCAGTACTTC.

The gene calls are TRBV9 and TRBJ2-1; D perhaps matches TRBD2 (6 bases). V was shortened by 0 bases and J by 7 bases, with 14 bases between the two germline ends. Germline CDR1 SGDLS, CDR2 YYNGEE. The CDR3 spans 15 residues. CDR3 in amino acids: CASSVGAEGWNEQFF. The CDR3 nucleotides read TGTGCCAGCAGCGTAGGGGCGGAGGGTTGGAATGAGCAGTTCTTC.

This chain links TRBV5-6 with TRBJ1-2, with unresolved D. The CDR3 is 13 residues long. Trimming left V 4 bases short and J 3 bases short, with 10 bases between. CDR1 and CDR2 (germline): SGHDT, YYEEEE. CDR3: CASSLGADYGYTF. CDR3 sequence (DNA): TGTGCCAGCAGCCTAGGCGCCGACTATGGCTACACCTTC.